This T cell receptor beta chain was captured by sequencing in a study of spatial heterogeneity in lung cancer. The CDR3 has 13 amino acids. Deletions cut 6 bases from V and 0 bases from J, with 8 bases between. Germline CDR1 and CDR2: DFQATT and SNEGSKA (reference sequence). Time point noted: sample taken at primary tumor resection. TCRdb re-called the 5' RACE reads with MiXCR, one entry per CDR3 protein. The sample consists of 600 to 800 distinct CDR3 sequences, around 15% of them appearing once. Regarding the study as a whole: Within tumors, counts of expanded alpha and beta TCRs tracked tumor mutation counts.

On this clonotype: The antigen remains undetermined.

The source material was lung tumor tissue, sampled at surgery. V gene TRBV20-1 combines with J gene TRBJ2-2; D gene uncertain. The receptor was isolated from a female donor with early-stage non-small cell lung cancer. CDR3 DNA sequence: TGCAGTGCCGAGGCAGCGAACACCGGGGAGCTGTTTTTT. Amino acids: CSAEAANTGELFF.